This TCR beta chain was sequenced during a study of blood T cell repertoires in COVID-19. As for the study in general: Sites across the United States, Italy and Spain contributed samples from acute and convalescent COVID-19. T cells, B-cell-depleted T cells, or PBMCs supplied cDNA or gDNA.

The V and J ends lost 5 bases and 1 base, in that order; junction bases with no gene match: 13. The germline V gene has CDR1 MDHEN and CDR2 SYDVKM. This CDR3 spans 17 amino acids. Authors' data handling: From reference gene primer amplification, estimates of nucleated cell counts were derived. Libraries were prepared by immunoSEQ multiplex PCR; TCRdb keeps only in-frame clonotypes and omits some of them. D and trimming come from the DNA, and the V and J calls and clone size come from that table. The sample holds about 83,000 clones, roughly 86% seen once. Sequences were obtained from peripheral blood. The rearrangement uses TRBV28 and TRBJ1-1; TRBD1 matches at 7 bases. This clonotype was sampled from a man aged 80 or over with active or convalescent COVID-19. CDR3 region: CASSRQGWGFENTEAFF. Here the CDR3 DNA reads TGTGCCAGCAGTCGACAGGGATGGGGTTTTGAGAACACTGAAGCTTTCTTT.